This entry lists 14 T cell receptor beta chains sequenced from one sample in a study of blood T cell repertoires in COVID-19. Libraries were prepared by immunoSEQ multiplex PCR; TCRdb keeps only in-frame clonotypes and omits some of them. This table holds 65,000 to 90,000 clones, around 80% found once. The material sequenced was peripheral blood. These TCRs come from an elderly man with active or convalescent COVID-19.

This rearrangement joins TRBV5-1 to TRBJ2-5; D is perhaps TRBD1 (6 bases). CDR1 is SGHRS and CDR2 is YFSETQ in the germline V gene. The CDR3 is 15 residues long. V dropped 4 bases and J dropped 5 bases, with 18 bases sitting between them. CDR3 protein: CASSALTGLGETQYF. The CDR3 nucleotides are TGCGCCAGCAGCGCTTTGACAGGCCTTGGGGAGACCCAGTACTTC.

This rearrangement joins TRBV12-2 to TRBJ2-7; the table's D call, TRBD1, has no DNA check behind it. TRBV12-2 is a documented pseudogene. The CDR3 length is 14 residues. The CDR3 coding sequence is TGTGCAAGTCGCTTAGGGGGGACAGGGATCGAGCAGTACTTC. This codes for CASRLGGTGIEQYF.

This rearrangement joins TRBV5-1 to TRBJ1-1; possibly TRBD1 for D (6 bases). The CDR3 covers 14 residues. V was clipped by 1 base and J by 4 bases, with 11 bases between them. Germline V gene data show CDR1 as SGHRS and CDR2 as YFSETQ. CDR3 in DNA: TGCGCCAGCAGCTTGACAGGGCTATTCACTGAAGCTTTCTTT. It encodes CASSLTGLFTEAFF. The full variable domain, rest sourced from reference TRBV5-1 and TRBJ1-1, is KAGVTQTPRYLIKTRGQQVTLSCSPISGHRSVSWYQQTPGQGLQFLFEYFSETQRNKGNFPGRFSGRQFSNSRSEMNVSTLELGDSALYLCASSLTGLFTEAFFGQGTRLTVV.

The chain has TRBV19 and TRBJ2-2; 12 bases are a match to TRBD1. With 3 bases clipped from V and 4 bases from J, the junction kept 9 bases outside the gene matches. Per the germline V gene, CDR1 is LNHDA and CDR2 is SQIVND (reference sequence). The CDR3 contains 18 residues. This CDR3 is CASSMGLRDRGPTGELFF. The DNA of the CDR3 is TGTGCCAGTAGTATGGGCCTCCGGGACAGGGGGCCCACCGGGGAGCTGTTTTTT.

This chain links TRBV7-8 with TRBJ1-2; D is possibly TRBD1 (5 bases). Per the germline V gene, CDR1 is SGHVS and CDR2 is FQNEAQ. The CDR3 runs to 13 residues. Trimming cost V 7 bases and J 4 bases, with 13 bases left between them. Written as DNA, the CDR3 is TGTGCCAGCACCGGGGGTTCCCTCTATGGCTACACCTTC. It encodes CASTGGSLYGYTF.

This clone was recorded once. J is TRBJ2-1 and V is TRBV27; TRBD2 agrees at 8 bases. V shed 3 bases and J 10 bases; nucleotides not matched to a gene: 8. This CDR3 is 14 amino acids long. CDR1 is MNHEY and CDR2 is SMNVEV in the germline V gene (reference sequence). The CDR3 loop is CASSLRRGAAEQFF. CDR3 nucleotides: TGTGCCAGCAGTTTGAGGCGGGGGGCCGCGGAGCAGTTCTTC.

The chain is built from TRBV15 and TRBJ2-1, with 9 bases that match TRBD1. Germline V CDR1 and CDR2: LNHNV, YYDKDF (reference sequence). The CDR3 is 17 residues long. J gave up 8 bases and V 3 bases, and 14 bases lay outside the gene matches. The CDR3, as DNA: TGTGCCACCAGCAGGGATAAGGGGACAGGGAATTTTCATGAGCAGTTCTTC. It codes for CATSRDKGTGNFHEQFF. Variable domain in full (rest from reference TRBV15 and TRBJ2-1): DAMVIQNPRYQVTQFGKPVTLSCSQTLNHNVMYWYQQKSSQAPKLLFHYYDKDFNNEADTPDNFQSRRPNTSFCFLDIRSPGLGDTAMYLCATSRDKGTGNFHEQFFGPGTRLTVL.

As DNA, the CDR3 is TGTGCCAGCAGCTATGCTGGGACAGGGTATGTGGACGAGCAGTACTTC. Amino acid sequence: CASSYAGTGYVDEQYF. This sequence joins TRBV7-6 and TRBJ2-7, with 9 bases identical to TRBD1. The CDR3 has 16 residues. The ends lost 4 bases at V and 5 bases at J; junction bases unmatched: 12. Germline values: CDR1 SGHVS, CDR2 FNYEAQ.

The chain employs TRBV10-3 and TRBJ1-1; TRBD1 is a possible D gene (5 bases). Germline loops: CDR1 ENHRY, CDR2 SYGVKD. The germline V and J ends were trimmed by 5 bases and 5 bases, with 12 bases remaining between them. The CDR3 totals 13 residues. The CDR3 here is CAISQGERTEAFF. CDR3 DNA: TGTGCCATCAGTCAGGGTGAGAGAACTGAAGCTTTCTTT.

The chain is built from TRBV7-9 and TRBJ2-7; possibly TRBD1 for D (6 bases). The CDR3 covers 14 residues. V shed 2 bases and J shed 7 bases, with 15 bases lying between them. Germline values: CDR1 SEHNR, CDR2 FQNEAQ (reference sequence). The CDR3 protein is CASSLSGDAREQYF. The CDR3 region has the DNA TGTGCCAGCAGCTTATCAGGGGATGCGCGGGAGCAGTACTTC. The whole variable domain, remainder taken from reference TRBV7-9 and TRBJ2-7, is DTGVSQNPRHKITKRGQNVTFRCDPISEHNRLYWYRQTLGQGPEFLTYFQNEAQLEKSRLLSDRFSAERPKGSFSTLEIQRTEQGDSAMYLCASSLSGDAREQYFGPGTRLTVT.

This chain links TRBV6-1 with TRBJ2-1; no definite D call. The CDR3 sequence is 14 residues long. Trimming shortened V by 0 bases and J by 7 bases, and 10 bases separated the two germline ends. The germline V gene has CDR1 MNHNS and CDR2 SASEGT. CDR3 nucleotide sequence: TGTGCCAGCAGTGAAGCTTGGGCCGTAAATGAGCAGTTCTTC. This gives the protein CASSEAWAVNEQFF.

The chain has TRBV18 and TRBJ2-5; D gene uncertain. V lost 2 bases to trimming and J lost 5 bases, with 15 bases between them. Germline V gives CDR1 KGHSH, CDR2 LQKENI. This CDR3 spans 15 amino acids. The CDR3 spells CASSPRRIVGETQYF. The CDR3 DNA sequence: TGTGCCAGCTCACCAAGGCGGATAGTCGGCGAGACCCAGTACTTC.

The chain uses TRBV30 and TRBJ1-4; possibly TRBD1 for D (5 bases). CDR1 and CDR2 from the germline V gene are GTSNPN and SVGIG (reference sequence). Trimming removed 1 base at V and 8 bases at J, with 11 bases between. This CDR3 has 13 amino acids. The CDR3 DNA sequence: TGTGCCTGGAGTGGGGGTCGGGGGGAAAAACTGTTTTTT. Its protein product is CAWSGGRGEKLFF.

J is TRBJ2-1 and V is TRBV14, with D possibly TRBD1 on 5 matching bases. Germline values: CDR1 SGHDN, CDR2 FVKESK. Trimming shortened V by 0 bases and J by 9 bases, and 9 bases separated the two germline ends. The CDR3 has 13 residues. The CDR3 protein is CASSQDLRGEQFF. The DNA of the CDR3 is TGTGCCAGCAGCCAAGATCTTAGGGGTGAGCAGTTCTTC.